This T cell receptor beta chain was sequenced in a study of CD8 T cells in Susac syndrome. From blood CD8+ and CD4+ T cells, TCR beta sequences were generated. When the RNA was reverse transcribed, random hexamers were used with an input of roughly 0.5 to 1 ug. TCRdb re-derived calls from the immunoSEQ multiplex PCR reads in MiXCR, one entry per CDR3 protein. The sample contains around 120,000 distinct CDR3 sequences, just under 95% of which appear only once. This CDR3 has 13 residues. Germline V CDR1 and CDR2: SGHRS, YFSETQ. Deletions cut 5 bases from V and 1 base from J, with 9 bases between. The clonotype was recovered from a human donor with multiple sclerosis. This chain uses TRBV5-1 with TRBJ1-1; no clear D gene. Sequences were obtained from CD4+ T cells from PBMCs. As DNA, the CDR3 is TGCGCCAGCAGGTCTCCGGGGAACACTGAAGCTTTCTTT. This translates into CASRSPGNTEAFF. Looking up the rest from reference TRBV5-1 and TRBJ1-1 gives the full variable domain: KAGVTQTPRYLIKTRGQQVTLSCSPISGHRSVSWYQQTPGQGLQFLFEYFSETQRNKGNFPGRFSGRQFSNSRSEMNVSTLELGDSALYLCASRSPGNTEAFFGQGTRLTVV.